This entry lists 5 T cell receptor beta chains sequenced from one sample in a study of cytomegalovirus exposure and HLA in healthy donors (dated by TCRdb to between 2016 and 2019). The library came from the immunoSEQ multiplex PCR assay. A mixture of 60 forward primers for TCR Vbeta segments and 13 reverse primers for TCR Jbeta segments was used in the multiplex PCR. TCRdb retrieved this table from immuneACCESS and kept in-frame rearrangements only. Not all clones are present; in checked studies, unresolved V genes account for under half, and no reason is known for the remainder. This sample lists roughly 120,000 clones; about four fifths were detected once. Of the sample, 1% is held by the ten largest clones. The sample comprised PBMCs. These receptors originate from a human donor in good health.

This clone was counted a few times. The chain uses TRBV7-9 and TRBJ1-1; D call uncertain. V dropped 3 bases and J dropped 11 bases, with 10 bases sitting between them. Germline values: CDR1 SEHNR, CDR2 FQNEAQ (reference sequence). The CDR3 spans 11 residues. CDR3 in amino acids: CASSLGVEAFF. The CDR3 nucleotides read TGTGCCAGCAGCTTGGGAGTTGAGGCTTTCTTT.

CDR3 in DNA: TGTGCCAGCAGTGAAGAGGGGGTTAACACCGGGGAGCTGTTTTTT. It specifies CASSEEGVNTGELFF. The chain couples TRBV6-1 to TRBJ2-2; D possibly corresponds to TRBD1 (6 bases). In germline, CDR1 is MNHNS, CDR2 SASEGT. The CDR3 loop spans 15 amino acids. Trimming removed 1 base from V and 2 bases from J, with 8 bases in between.

The chain is built from TRBV10-3 and TRBJ1-2; 8 bases are shared with TRBD1. Germline assignment: CDR1 ENHRY and CDR2 SYGVKD. There are 13 residues in the CDR3. V shed 4 bases, J shed 3 bases, and the junction held 1 base outside the gene matches. Written as DNA, the CDR3 is TGTGCCATCAGTGGGGGACAGGACTATGGCTACACCTTC. Translating it yields CAISGGQDYGYTF.

The V and J genes are TRBV5-1 and TRBJ1-1; 9 positions agree with TRBD1. Germline V gene sequence: CDR1 SGHRS, CDR2 YFSETQ. The CDR3 covers 15 residues. V shed 1 base and J 5 bases; nucleotides not matched to a gene: 6. CDR3 in DNA: TGCGCCAGCAGCTTGCACGACAGGGGGTGGACTGAAGCTTTCTTT. Protein sequence: CASSLHDRGWTEAFF. Full variable domain (outside the CDR3, taken from reference TRBV5-1 and TRBJ1-1): KAGVTQTPRYLIKTRGQQVTLSCSPISGHRSVSWYQQTPGQGLQFLFEYFSETQRNKGNFPGRFSGRQFSNSRSEMNVSTLELGDSALYLCASSLHDRGWTEAFFGQGTRLTVV.

This clone was recorded many times. The genes are TRBV6-8 and TRBJ1-1; D not resolved. The CDR3 is 11 amino acids. V was shortened by 7 bases and J by 2 bases, with 5 bases between the two germline ends. Germline CDR1 MNHGY, CDR2 SAAAGT. The CDR3 DNA reads TGTGCCAGCATTCCAAACACTGAAGCTTTCTTT. Protein sequence: CASIPNTEAFF.